The clone carrying this TCR beta chain was seen just once. Its cognate antigen is unknown. Trimming cost V 7 bases and J 6 bases; bases outside gene matches: 2. The CDR3 totals 13 residues. Germline-derived CDR1 and CDR2 are SGHAT and FQNNGV. The record originates from a study of blood T cells in healthy people across ages. Study-level points and caveats: Donor CMV infection status was unknown, possibly confounding age-related changes in expanded clonotypes. Per million T cells, the diversity of TCR beta decreased roughly linearly as age advanced. A strong correlation between TCR beta diversity and naive T cell percentage was seen.

A second about 7 to 12 cycle PCR used barcoded and J-beta primers. Every sample gave at least 3 million paired-end reads containing CDR3. MiXCR was run by TCRdb on the 5' RACE reads, yielding one entry per CDR3 protein. The sample lists 980,000 or so distinct CDR3 sequences; about 44% were seen once. Sequencing was performed on blood. The sequence derives from a man aged 25 to 45 in good health. The chain combines TRBV11-2 with TRBJ2-3; 12 nucleotides agree with TRBD2. The CDR3 loop reads CASNLAGGDTQYF. The CDR3 DNA sequence: TGTGCCAGCAACCTAGCGGGGGGGGATACGCAGTATTTT.